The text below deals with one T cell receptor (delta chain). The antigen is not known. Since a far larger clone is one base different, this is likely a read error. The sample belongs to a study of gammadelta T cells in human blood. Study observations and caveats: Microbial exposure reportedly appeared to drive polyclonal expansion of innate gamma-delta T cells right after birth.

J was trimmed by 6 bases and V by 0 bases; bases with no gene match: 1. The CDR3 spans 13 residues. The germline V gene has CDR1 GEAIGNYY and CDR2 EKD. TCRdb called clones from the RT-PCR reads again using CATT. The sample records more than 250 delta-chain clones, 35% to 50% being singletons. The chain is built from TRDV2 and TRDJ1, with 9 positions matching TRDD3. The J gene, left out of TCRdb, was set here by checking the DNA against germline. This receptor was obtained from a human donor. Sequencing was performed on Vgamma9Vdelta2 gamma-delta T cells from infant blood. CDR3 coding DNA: TGTGCCTGTGACACCAGGGGGATACATAAACTCATCTTT. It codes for CACDTRGIHKLIF.